These T cell receptor beta chains were read from a single sample in a study of T cell changes during pregnancy in multiple sclerosis. Only in-frame clones appear in the TCRdb table, and some are missing; sequencing was by immunoSEQ multiplex PCR. The repertoire has roughly 48,000 clones, about 88% of them found once; the top ten carry roughly 1.2%. This material consisted of CD4+ T cells from peripheral blood mononuclear cells, taken in the second trimester of pregnancy. The receptors originated from a female donor with multiple sclerosis, enrolled in a pregnancy study. The CDR3 runs from the conserved cysteine through the conserved F or W. The D gene is left open where the match is weak. Where a row states a size, it is once, few, many or the class of an expanded clone; other rows omit it.

>TRBD2|-|TRBV11-2|TRBJ2-7
TGTGCCAGCAGCTCCCTTTCCGGGACTAGCGGGATCTACGAGCAGTACTTC
CASSSLSGTSGIYEQYF
>TRBD1|few|TRBV7-9|TRBJ1-1
TGTGCCAGCAGCCTACAGGGGGCGCTTGGGAACACTGAAGCTTTCTTT
CASSLQGALGNTEAFF
>TRBD1|-|TRBV11-2|TRBJ1-1
TGTGCCAGCAGCTTCCCGCCAACAGGGGGCGTCACTGAAGCTTTCTTT
CASSFPPTGGVTEAFF
>-|-|TRBV7-9|TRBJ1-2
TGTGCCAGCAGCCACACTAACTATGGCTACACCTTC
CASSHTNYGYTF
>-|-|TRBV4-1|TRBJ2-7
TGCGCCAGCAGCCAAGATACGGCAGGGCTCCCCTTCTACGAGCAGTACTTC
CASSQDTAGLPFYEQYF
>TRBD2|-|TRBV7-8|TRBJ2-3
TGTGCCAGCAGCTTCAGGACTAGCGGGAGGCGCACAGATACGCAGTATTTT
CASSFRTSGRRTDTQYF
>TRBD2|-|TRBV2|TRBJ2-5
TGTGCCAGCAGTCAACGGGAGGCGATTGCAGAGACCCAGTACTTC
CASSQREAIAETQYF
>TRBD1|-|TRBV7-2|TRBJ1-1
TGTGCCAGCAGCTTAGGGGGGGGACAGGGATACACTGAAGCTTTCTTT
CASSLGGGQGYTEAFF
>TRBD1|-|TRBV2|TRBJ1-1
TGTGCCTGCCCATCGGGACAGGGGGACACTGAAGCTTTCTTT
CACPSGQGDTEAFF
>-|-|TRBV27|TRBJ2-7
TGTGCCAGCAGTTTACCCCGGGGGGCGGGAGTGGTCGAGCAGTACTTC
CASSLPRGAGVVEQYF
>-|-|TRBV7-3|TRBJ1-1
TGTGCCAGCAGCTTTGGGCCTAAAAGGAACACTGAAGCTTTCTTT
CASSFGPKRNTEAFF
>-|-|TRBV5-1|TRBJ1-2
TGCGCCAGCAGCCTCTCCCCAGGGGACTATGGCTACACCTTC
CASSLSPGDYGYTF
>TRBD1|-|TRBV27|TRBJ2-2
TGTGCCAGCAGCCCCCGACAGGGTGGGACCGGGGAGCTGTTTTTT
CASSPRQGGTGELFF
>TRBD2|once|TRBV5-1|TRBJ2-3
TGCGCCAGCAGCCTGGGACTAGCGGGAGGGCCAGCAGATACGCAGTATTTT
CASSLGLAGGPADTQYF
>TRBD1|-|TRBV5-1|TRBJ1-4
TGCGCCAGCAGCTTGACAGGGGCAACTAATGAAAAACTGTTTTTT
CASSLTGATNEKLFF
>-|-|TRBV5-1|TRBJ2-1
TGCGCCAGCAGCCCGGTCACCCGGGTAGCCTACAATGAGCAGTTCTTC
CASSPVTRVAYNEQFF
>-|-|TRBV6-5|TRBJ1-2
TGTGCCAGCAGTTACTCGGCGGGTCGTGGCTACACCTTC
CASSYSAGRGYTF
>-|-|TRBV4-2|TRBJ2-7
TGTGCCAGCAGCCAAGCGGTGGGGGGTTACGAGCAGTACTTC
CASSQAVGGYEQYF
>TRBD1|once|TRBV5-4|TRBJ2-6
TGTGCCAGCAGCCCCGTCCCGGGACAGGTCTCTGGGGCCAACGTCCTGACTTTC
CASSPVPGQVSGANVLTF
>-|-|TRBV5-6|TRBJ1-5
TGTGCCAGCAGCTTGGGAGGATATGGAAATCAGCCCCAGCATTTT
CASSLGGYGNQPQHF
>-|-|TRBV9|TRBJ2-3
TGTGCCAGCAGCCAGGGGACAGATACGCAGTATTTT
CASSQGTDTQYF
>-|-|TRBV27|TRBJ2-7
TGTGCCAGCAGCGGGAACGGGTTACCCTACGAGCAGTACTTC
CASSGNGLPYEQYF
>TRBD2|medium-sized|TRBV4-3|TRBJ2-1
TGCGCCAGCAGCCAAGAAAGAGGCCTAGCGGGAGATCATGAGCAGTTCTTC
CASSQERGLAGDHEQFF
>-|-|TRBV6-5|TRBJ2-5
TGTGCCAGCAGCCGGGGACTTCATACAGAGACCCAGTACTTC
CASSRGLHTETQYF
>-|-|TRBV7-6|TRBJ1-5
TGTGCCAGCAGCCCGACAGTCTTGAGGCAGCCCCAGCATTTT
CASSPTVLRQPQHF
>TRBD2|-|TRBV19|TRBJ2-1
TGTGCCAGTAGTATAGTTAGCGGGAGGGGGTATGAGCAGTTCTTC
CASSIVSGRGYEQFF
>-|few|TRBV19|TRBJ1-1
TGTGCCACCAGCGTGCGGGACACTGAAGCTTTCTTT
CATSVRDTEAFF
>TRBD2|-|TRBV10-1|TRBJ2-3
TGCGCCAGCAGTGGCCCCAGTGGCGGGAGTCCCACAGATACGCAGTATTTT
CASSGPSGGSPTDTQYF
>-|-|TRBV29-1|TRBJ2-7
TGCAGCGTTGCGGTCTTTAACGAGCAGTACTTC
CSVAVFNEQYF
>TRBD1|once|TRBV5-4|TRBJ1-2
TGTGCCAGCAGCACTCAGGGGGTGAGAAGCGTTGGCTACACCTTC
CASSTQGVRSVGYTF
>TRBD1|-|TRBV29-1|TRBJ1-2
TGCAGCGTTCTCACAGGGGACTATGGCTACACCTTC
CSVLTGDYGYTF
>-|once|TRBV5-1|TRBJ2-2
TGCGCCAGCAGCTTGAAGGAGGGGTTGACCGGGGAGCTGTTTTTT
CASSLKEGLTGELFF
>-|-|TRBV28|TRBJ1-1
TGTGCCAGCAGTTCCGGACAGTTCACTGAAGCTTTCTTT
CASSSGQFTEAFF
>TRBD2|-|TRBV11-3|TRBJ2-3
TGTGCCAGCAGCGCGGGAGGGTACACAGATACGCAGTATTTT
CASSAGGYTDTQYF
>TRBD1|-|TRBV9|TRBJ2-7
TGTGCCAGCAGCGTCCAGGGGGAGTCCTACGAGCAGTACTTC
CASSVQGESYEQYF
>TRBD1|-|TRBV7-9|TRBJ1-2
TGTGCCAGCAGCGCGTACCGGGACAGGAGGGGGGGTAACTATGGCTACACCTTC
CASSAYRDRRGGNYGYTF
>TRBD2|-|TRBV5-1|TRBJ2-1
TGCGCCAGCGGTACGTCTAGCGGGAGAACGGATGAGCAGTTCTTC
CASGTSSGRTDEQFF
>-|-|TRBV18|TRBJ2-7
TGTGCCAGCTCACCACCGAGACAGGCCTACGAGCAGTACTTC
CASSPPRQAYEQYF
>TRBD1|-|TRBV19|TRBJ1-5
TGTGCCAGTGAGACAGGGTTTTTGGGCAATCAGCCCCAGCATTTT
CASETGFLGNQPQHF
>-|once|TRBV6-5|TRBJ1-6
TGTGCCAGCAGTTATTTCGGGGTTAATTCACCCCTCCACTTT
CASSYFGVNSPLHF
>TRBD2|-|TRBV5-1|TRBJ2-1
TGCGCCAGCAGCTTTAGTACTAGCGGGCTCCCGAATGAGCAGTTCTTC
CASSFSTSGLPNEQFF
>-|-|TRBV2|TRBJ1-4
TGTGCCAGTAGTGGGCCTAATGAAAAACTGTTTTTT
CASSGPNEKLFF
>-|-|TRBV6-1|TRBJ1-3
TGTGCCAGCAGTTTACAGAGCTCTGGAAACACCATATATTTT
CASSLQSSGNTIYF
>-|-|TRBV19|TRBJ2-3
TGTGCCAGTAGTATTGGGCTGCTCACAGATACGCAGTATTTT
CASSIGLLTDTQYF
>TRBD1|once|TRBV6-6|TRBJ1-5
TGTGCCAGCAACGGACAGGGGGGCAATCAGCCCCAGCATTTT
CASNGQGGNQPQHF
>TRBD1|-|TRBV11-3|TRBJ1-1
TGTGCCAGCATACAGGGGGCGAGTACTGAAGCTTTCTTT
CASIQGASTEAFF
>TRBD1|-|TRBV4-1|TRBJ1-2
TGCGCCAGCAGCCAAGTCCCAACTTACAGGGGCAACTATGGCTACACCTTC
CASSQVPTYRGNYGYTF
>TRBD2|-|TRBV10-2|TRBJ2-5
TGCGCCAGTGGGACTAGCGGGAGTGAGACCCAGTACTTC
CASGTSGSETQYF
>TRBD2|-|TRBV5-1|TRBJ2-1
TGCGCCAGCAGCTTTTCCCTAGCGGGGAACAATGAGCAGTTCTTC
CASSFSLAGNNEQFF
>-|-|TRBV19|TRBJ1-5
TGTGCCAGTAGCCTACTCAACGTGGATCAGCCCCAGCATTTT
CASSLLNVDQPQHF
>-|-|TRBV2|TRBJ1-5
TGTGCCAGCAAGGGACAACCTTATAGCAATCAGCCCCAGCATTTT
CASKGQPYSNQPQHF
>-|-|TRBV5-1|TRBJ1-2
TGCGCCAGCAGCTTGGCCGGGGGGGGCGCCGGGGGCTACACCTTC
CASSLAGGGAGGYTF
>-|-|TRBV5-1|TRBJ2-5
TGCGCCAGCAGCTTGGGTTGGTCAGGGGAGACCCAGTACTTC
CASSLGWSGETQYF
>TRBD1|-|TRBV2|TRBJ1-2
TGTGCCAGCAGCGGGGACAGGGGGAACTATGGCTACACCTTC
CASSGDRGNYGYTF
>-|-|TRBV7-2|TRBJ2-7
TGTGCCAGCAGCCAACCAGTGGACAGCTCCTACGAGCAGTACTTC
CASSQPVDSSYEQYF
>TRBD2|-|TRBV11-2|TRBJ2-2
TGTGCCAGCACCTATAGCGGGATGGTCACCGGGGAGCTGTTTTTT
CASTYSGMVTGELFF
>-|once|TRBV2|TRBJ1-3
TGTGCCAGCAGTCCCTCCAGGGGTGGAGGAAACACCATATATTTT
CASSPSRGGGNTIYF
>-|-|TRBV28|TRBJ2-5
TGTGCCAGCGGGTTCGGGCTAGCGCAAGAGACCCAGTACTTC
CASGFGLAQETQYF
>TRBD1|-|TRBV6-4|TRBJ2-7
TGTGCCAGCAGCGCCGGGACAGGCTCCTACGAGCAGTACTTC
CASSAGTGSYEQYF